One and the same sample provided the 5 T cell receptor beta chains below, sequenced in a study of blood T cell repertoires in COVID-19. Only in-frame clones appear in the TCRdb table, and some are missing; sequencing was by immunoSEQ multiplex PCR. Among tens of thousands of clones, about three quarters were seen once, and the ten largest hold less than 25%. Input material: peripheral blood. The receptors originated from a human donor in a cohort sampled during active COVID-19.

The chain couples TRBV19 to TRBJ2-7; 9 nucleotides match TRBD2. This CDR3 region has 13 residues. V trimming: 10 bases; J trimming: 6 bases; junction bases outside the gene matches: 10. From germline, CDR1 is LNHDA and CDR2 SQIVND (reference sequence). The CDR3 sequence: CATSGLAGREQYF. CDR3 bases: TGTGCCACCTCGGGACTAGCTGGTCGCGAGCAGTACTTC.

This chain links TRBV10-3 with TRBJ1-2, with 8 nucleotides matching TRBD1. The CDR3 spans 14 residues. Germline V gene data show CDR1 as ENHRY and CDR2 as SYGVKD. After removal of 6 bases from V and 4 bases from J, the junction contained 7 bases not matched to a gene. The CDR3 sequence is CAIRSSTGVYGYTF. The CDR3 nucleotides read TGTGCCATCAGATCATCGACAGGGGTCTATGGCTACACCTTC.

V and J are TRBV19 and TRBJ1-4, with 9 bases that match TRBD1. The germline V gene encodes CDR1 LNHDA and CDR2 SQIVND (reference sequence). V trimming: 3 bases; J trimming: 9 bases; junction bases outside the gene matches: 8. The CDR3 spans 15 residues. The CDR3 DNA reads TGTGCCAGTAGTATTCGGGACAGGGTCTTTAAAAAACTGTTTTTT. Encoded protein: CASSIRDRVFKKLFF.

The chain joins TRBV15 to TRBJ2-7, with a possible D match to TRBD2 (5 bases). V lost 1 base, J lost 1 base, and 14 bases lay in between. Per germline, CDR1 LNHNV and CDR2 YYDKDF (reference sequence). The CDR3 extends over 16 amino acids. The CDR3 coding sequence is TGTGCCACCAGCAGAGGGGTGTCGGGCGGGTCCTACGAGCAGTACTTC. This gives the protein CATSRGVSGGSYEQYF.

The chain combines TRBV11-2 with TRBJ2-5, with 9 bases lining up with TRBD2. CDR1 is SGHAT, CDR2 FQNNGV, per germline. The CDR3 runs to 18 residues. The V gene end was trimmed by 1 base and the J gene end by 3 bases; junction bases not matched to a gene: 12. The CDR3 bases are TGTGCCAGCAGCTTAGGGGTTGCGGGGGGGCCCCGGGAAGAGACCCAGTACTTC. Translated, it gives CASSLGVAGGPREETQYF.